Listed below are T cell receptor beta chains from one sample, sequenced in a study of shared clonotypes between healthy human individuals. Sequenced by immunoSEQ multiplex PCR; TCRdb stores in-frame clones only, minus some. The data show some 2 million clones, with about 95% seen just once and 1% to 1.5% held by the top ten. The specimen sequenced was naive CD8+ T cells sorted from blood. Receptors were obtained from a man younger than 35 in good health. Each CDR3 is given with its conserved first and last residue. D genes are given only for firm matches. Size is stated for part of the rows, as once, few or many counts, or as a class when the clone is expanded.

D gene,J gene,V gene,clone size,CDR3 protein,CDR3 DNA
NA,TRBJ1-5,TRBV10-1,NA,CASNCARTHF,TGCGCCAGCAACTGCGCTAGGACCCATTTT
NA,TRBJ1-1,TRBV30,once,CAWSSTDMNTEAFF,TGTGCCTGGAGTTCTACAGACATGAACACTGAAGCTTTCTTT
NA,TRBJ2-7,TRBV5-4,NA,CASSLDRSGLEQYF,TGTGCCAGCAGCTTGGATCGGTCAGGGTTAGAGCAGTACTTC
TRBD1,TRBJ1-6,TRBV19,NA,CASSIGTASYNSPLHF,TGTGCCAGTAGTATTGGGACAGCCTCCTATAATTCACCCCTCCACTTT
TRBD1,TRBJ2-7,TRBV6-5,NA,CASSYGDRDYEQYF,TGTGCCAGCAGTTACGGTGACAGGGATTACGAGCAGTACTTC
NA,TRBJ2-7,TRBV4-2,NA,CASSQVDSLTEQYF,TGTGCCAGCAGCCAAGTTGATAGCCTAACGGAGCAGTACTTC
TRBD2,TRBJ2-1,TRBV6-5,NA,CASSYLSGGSYNEQFF,TGTGCCAGCAGTTACCTTAGCGGGGGCTCCTACAATGAGCAGTTCTTC
TRBD2,TRBJ2-5,TRBV25-1,once,CASSSGRETQYF,TGTGCCAGCTCTAGCGGCCGGGAGACCCAGTACTTC
NA,TRBJ2-5,TRBV2,NA,CASSDLAAYQETQYF,TGTGCCAGCAGTGATTTAGCGGCTTACCAAGAGACCCAGTACTTC
TRBD2,TRBJ2-7,TRBV7-2,NA,CASSHPHAGAYEQYF,TGTGCCAGCAGCCACCCCCACGCGGGGGCCTACGAGCAGTACTTC
NA,TRBJ2-7,TRBV4-3,once,CASSLSLGGFPYEQYF,TGCGCCAGCAGCCTTTCTCTGGGGGGATTCCCCTACGAGCAGTACTTC
TRBD2,TRBJ2-1,TRBV7-9,NA,CASSTFNTSGGNRFF,TGTGCCAGCAGCACTTTTAACACTAGCGGGGGGAACCGGTTCTTC
TRBD2,TRBJ2-1,TRBV27,NA,CASSFLGVAGHNEQFF,TGTGCCAGCAGTTTCCTCGGGGTAGCGGGGCACAATGAGCAGTTCTTC